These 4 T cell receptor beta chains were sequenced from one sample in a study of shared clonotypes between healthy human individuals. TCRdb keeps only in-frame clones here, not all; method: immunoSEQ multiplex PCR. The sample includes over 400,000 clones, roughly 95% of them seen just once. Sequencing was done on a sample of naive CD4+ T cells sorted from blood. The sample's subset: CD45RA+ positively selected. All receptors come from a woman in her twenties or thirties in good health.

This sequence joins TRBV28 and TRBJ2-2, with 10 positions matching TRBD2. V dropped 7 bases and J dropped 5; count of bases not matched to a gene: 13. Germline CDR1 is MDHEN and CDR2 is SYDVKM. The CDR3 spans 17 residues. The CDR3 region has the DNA TGTGCCAGCATCTCGGGGGGGACTAGCGAAAAGACCGGGGAGCTGTTTTTT. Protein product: CASISGGTSEKTGELFF.

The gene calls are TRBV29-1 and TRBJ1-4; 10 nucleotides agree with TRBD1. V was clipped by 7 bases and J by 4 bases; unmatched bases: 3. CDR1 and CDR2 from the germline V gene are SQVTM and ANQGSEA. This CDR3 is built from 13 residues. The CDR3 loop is CSARTGGNEKLFF. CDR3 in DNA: TGCAGCGCACGGACAGGGGGTAATGAAAAACTGTTTTTT. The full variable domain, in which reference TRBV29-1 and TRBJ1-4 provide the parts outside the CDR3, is SAVISQKPSRDICQRGTSLTIQCQVDSQVTMMFWYRQQPGQSLTLIATANQGSEATYESGFVIDKFPISRPNLTFSTLTVSNMSPEDSSIYLCSARTGGNEKLFFGSGTQLSVL.

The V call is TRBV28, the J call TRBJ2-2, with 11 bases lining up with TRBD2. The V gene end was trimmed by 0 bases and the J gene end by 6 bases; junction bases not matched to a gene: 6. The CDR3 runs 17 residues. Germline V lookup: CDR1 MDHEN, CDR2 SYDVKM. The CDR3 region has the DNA TGTGCCAGCAGTTTATGGCGTCTAGCGGGAGGTCCCGGGGAGCTGTTTTTT. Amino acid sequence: CASSLWRLAGGPGELFF.

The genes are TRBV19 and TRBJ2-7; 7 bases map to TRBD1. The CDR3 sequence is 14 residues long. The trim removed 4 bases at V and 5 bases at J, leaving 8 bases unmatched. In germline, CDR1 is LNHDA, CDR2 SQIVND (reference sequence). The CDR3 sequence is CASSTLRTGHEQYF. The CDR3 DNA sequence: TGTGCCAGTAGTACCCTACGGACAGGACACGAGCAGTACTTC.